What follows describes a single T cell receptor beta chain. As yet, its antigen is unknown. Other DNA sequences in this sample translate to the same CDR3. The trim removed 6 bases at V and 3 bases at J, leaving 0 bases unmatched. Germline V gene lookup returns CDR1 SQVTM and CDR2 ANQGSEA. The CDR3 runs 11 residues. This record belongs to a study of CD8+ T cells in alopecia areata. Turning to the study itself: Treated individuals took tofacitinib by mouth, 5 to 10 mg twice daily. Study findings and constraints: Affected scalp, especially in alopecia totalis/universalis, had a higher clonality than normal scalp did.

The sequencing template was cDNA reverse transcribed from extracted RNA. The repertoire was sequenced with immunoSEQ multiplex PCR; TCRdb's copy has only in-frame clones and lacks some. The sample records 200,000 or so clones, 55% to 70% being singletons. Treatment of the sample: oral pan-JAK inhibitor, 5-10 mg twice daily. Individuals with alopecia areata gave both lesional scalp punch biopsies and peripheral blood for collection. The chain links TRBV29-1 to TRBJ2-7, with 9 positions matching TRBD1. This TCR derives from a human donor with alopecia areata. The sample in question was CD4+ T cells sorted from blood, obtained at week 24, from a patient treated with tofacitinib. The CDR3 nucleotides are TGCAGCGTGACAGGGGGCTACGAGCAGTACTTC. It yields the protein CSVTGGYEQYF.